This TCR beta chain emerged from a study of blood T cell repertoires in COVID-19. Overall study: The cDNA or gDNA used as material had been derived from T cells, B-cell-depleted T cells, or PBMCs.

Assignment of participants to cohorts was predicated upon participant-reported clinical history. The data were produced by immunoSEQ multiplex PCR, yet TCRdb's version contains in-frame clones alone and is incomplete. The data show some 300,000 clones, over 85% seen once. Germline V gives CDR1 LNHDA, CDR2 SQIVND (reference sequence). V lost 3 bases and J lost 6, with 18 bases in between. The CDR3 contains 16 residues. The rearrangement joins TRBV19 to TRBJ1-5; TRBD1 is a possible D gene (6 bases). This clonotype was sampled from a woman in her thirties who had recovered from COVID-19. The sample taken for sequencing was PBMCs or T cells enriched from blood (not recorded which). The CDR3 sequence is CASSISRGRHSQPQHF. CDR3 nucleotides: TGTGCCAGTAGTATTTCCAGGGGACGACACAGTCAGCCCCAGCATTTT.